The next 25 T cell receptor beta chains were all read from a single sample in a study of cytomegalovirus exposure and HLA in healthy donors (dated by TCRdb to the late 2010s). The protocol used for the library was the immunoSEQ multiplex PCR assay. A mixture of 60 forward primers for TCR Vbeta segments and 13 reverse primers for TCR Jbeta segments was used in the multiplex PCR. TCRdb limited this immuneACCESS table to in-frame rearrangements with V and J called. A share of clones is missing; checked studies link under half to unresolved V genes, and the rest is unexplained. This sample comprises roughly 240,000 clones, around 80% of them detected only once. The top ten clones comprise about 0.45% of the sample. The sequenced sample consisted of PBMCs. Every receptor here comes from a boy younger than 18 in good health and CMV-seronegative.

This clone showed up just once. J is TRBJ2-1 and V is TRBV7-3, with TRBD2 as a possible D gene (6 bases). V shed 4 bases and J shed 2 bases, with 6 bases lying between them. Looked up from germline, CDR1 is SGHTA and CDR2 is FQGTGA. This CDR3 is 13 amino acids long. CDR3 DNA: TGTGCCAGCAGCTGGAGGGCCTACAATGAGCAGTTCTTC. Its protein is CASSWRAYNEQFF.

This clone occurred once. J is TRBJ2-2 and V is TRBV11-2; 12 bases fit TRBD2. Germline assignment: CDR1 SGHAT and CDR2 FQNNGV. There are 18 residues in the CDR3. V was clipped by 5 bases and J by 6 bases; unmatched bases: 13. CDR3 protein: CASSRTQLAGGVAGELFF. CDR3 DNA: TGTGCCAGCAGCCGAACCCAACTAGCGGGAGGAGTCGCCGGGGAGCTGTTTTTT. The variable domain in full, with the rest retrieved from reference TRBV11-2 and TRBJ2-2, is EAGVAQSPRYKIIEKRQSVAFWCNPISGHATLYWYQQILGQGPKLLIQFQNNGVVDDSQLPKDRFSAERLKGVDSTLKIQPAKLEDSAVYLCASSRTQLAGGVAGELFFGEGSRLTVL.

This clone was seen more than once but under ten times. The rearrangement joins TRBV30 to TRBJ1-1; possible D gene TRBD1, 5 bases. The V and J ends lost 0 bases and 4 bases respectively, with 12 bases between them. The CDR3 extends over 14 amino acids. The germline CDR1 and CDR2 sequences are GTSNPN and SVGIG (reference sequence). The CDR3 loop reads CAWSVLQGSTEAFF. CDR3 DNA: TGTGCCTGGAGTGTACTCCAGGGATCCACTGAAGCTTTCTTT.

The genes are TRBV27 and TRBJ1-5; possible D gene TRBD1, 5 bases. The CDR3 length is 15 residues. Germline V lookup: CDR1 MNHEY, CDR2 SMNVEV (reference sequence). Trimming took off 5 bases at V and 8 bases at J, with 19 bases between the two ends. In DNA form, the CDR3 reads TGTGCCAGCAGTGCGCGAGTATGGGGCGCCGAGCCCCAGCATTTT. Amino acid sequence: CASSARVWGAEPQHF.

V is TRBV7-2 and J is TRBJ1-2, with D possibly being TRBD1 (5 bases). Per the germline V gene, CDR1 is SGHTA and CDR2 is FQGNSA. V was shortened by 2 bases and J by 3 bases, with 10 bases between the two germline ends. The CDR3 has 14 residues. As DNA, the CDR3 is TGTGCCAGCAGCTTATGGGGGGGGGACTATGGCTACACCTTC. Its translation: CASSLWGGDYGYTF.

Comments on this clone: Other nucleotide sequences in the sample specify the same CDR3. The chain carries TRBV6-5 and TRBJ1-1; 8 bases are shared with TRBD1. The CDR3 is 13 amino acids. Trimming at V came to 4 bases and at J to 5 bases, leaving 3 bases not matched to a gene. Germline CDR1 MNHEY, CDR2 SVGAGI. CDR3 in DNA: TGTGCCAGCAGTTCCAACAGGGGGACTGAAGCTTTCTTT. Amino acid sequence: CASSSNRGTEAFF.

The chain couples TRBV27 to TRBJ1-1; D is possibly TRBD1 (5 bases). This CDR3 comprises 13 residues. CDR1 and CDR2 from the germline V gene are MNHEY and SMNVEV (reference sequence). Trimming pared 3 bases from V and 11 bases from J, leaving 16 bases between. The CDR3, as DNA: TGTGCCAGCAGTTTGACGGGACTGGCAGACGCTTTCTTT. Translation: CASSLTGLADAFF.

This sequence joins TRBV29-1 and TRBJ1-3; TRBD1 matches 8 bases. CDR1 is SQVTM, CDR2 ANQGSEA, per germline. V shed 2 bases and J 7 bases; nucleotides not matched to a gene: 4. The CDR3 consists of 13 residues. CDR3 in amino acids: CSVEQGARNTIYF. The DNA of the CDR3 is TGCAGCGTTGAACAGGGGGCTCGGAACACCATATATTTT. The complete variable domain, with remaining parts taken from reference TRBV29-1 and TRBJ1-3, reads SAVISQKPSRDICQRGTSLTIQCQVDSQVTMMFWYRQQPGQSLTLIATANQGSEATYESGFVIDKFPISRPNLTFSTLTVSNMSPEDSSIYLCSVEQGARNTIYFGEGSWLTVV.

V and J are TRBV6-4 and TRBJ2-7; 11 bases map to TRBD2. Unmatched junction bases numbered 11, after V lost 7 bases and J lost 0 bases. Germline V CDR1 and CDR2: MRHNA, SNTAGT. The CDR3 has 17 amino acids. The CDR3 sequence is CASTHLTGTSGSYEQYF. For the CDR3, the DNA is TGTGCCAGCACCCATTTGACTGGGACTAGCGGCTCCTACGAGCAGTACTTC.

This clone was recorded only once. This chain connects TRBV5-8 to TRBJ1-2; the match to TRBD1 covers 7 bases. This CDR3 has 16 residues. Germline loops: CDR1 SGHTS, CDR2 YDEGEE. After removal of 4 bases from V and 4 bases from J, the junction contained 13 bases not matched to a gene. CDR3 protein: CASSPGFGGTVYGYTF. CDR3 nucleotide sequence: TGTGCCAGCAGCCCGGGGTTCGGCGGGACAGTCTATGGCTACACCTTC. The full variable domain, in which reference TRBV5-8 and TRBJ1-2 provide the parts outside the CDR3, is EAGVTQSPTHLIKTRGQQATLRCSPISGHTSVYWYQQALGLGLQFLLWYDEGEERNRGNFPPRFSGRQFPNYSSELNVNALELEDSALYLCASSPGFGGTVYGYTFGSGTRLTVV.

The V call is TRBV27, the J call TRBJ1-2, with a tentative D call TRBD1 (5 bases). The V end was cut by 2 bases, the J end by 7 bases, with 14 bases between. Germline CDR1 is MNHEY and CDR2 is SMNVEV (reference sequence). This CDR3 is 14 amino acids long. The CDR3 sequence: CASSLDGGGGGYTF. CDR3 bases: TGTGCCAGCAGTTTAGACGGGGGAGGAGGTGGCTACACCTTC.

This sequence joins TRBV6-5 and TRBJ2-7; 8 bases map to TRBD2. CDR3 size: 13 residues. The germline V gene has CDR1 MNHEY and CDR2 SVGAGI. Trimming cost V 6 bases and J 7 bases; bases outside gene matches: 8. The CDR3 bases are TGTGCCAGCAGCCCCGGGAGGGCGAGGGAGCAGTACTTC. This sequence encodes CASSPGRAREQYF.

This chain connects TRBV30 to TRBJ2-3; no definite D call. V shed 1 base and J shed 2 bases, with 16 bases lying between them. In germline, CDR1 is GTSNPN, CDR2 SVGIG (reference sequence). This CDR3 region has 16 residues. This CDR3 is CAWSDPRYVLTDTQYF. CDR3 nucleotides: TGTGCCTGGAGTGATCCCCGATACGTACTCACAGATACGCAGTATTTT. Full variable domain (rest looked up from reference TRBV30 and TRBJ2-3): SQTIHQWPATLVQPVGSPLSLECTVEGTSNPNLYWYRQAAGRGLQLLFYSVGIGQISSEVPQNLSASRPQDRQFILSSKKLLLSDSGFYLCAWSDPRYVLTDTQYFGPGTRLTVL.

The gene calls are TRBV4-1 and TRBJ1-1, with 7 bases identical to TRBD1. The germline CDR1 and CDR2 sequences are MGHRA and YSYEKL. The CDR3 consists of 13 residues. V was clipped by 3 bases and J by 3 bases; unmatched bases: 1. This CDR3 reads CASSQQGDTEAFF. CDR3 in DNA: TGCGCCAGCAGCCAGCAGGGGGACACTGAAGCTTTCTTT.

The V call is TRBV10-1, the J call TRBJ2-5; tentative D call: TRBD1 (5 bases). The CDR3 has 17 residues. Germline V gene data show CDR1 as WNHNN and CDR2 as SYGVQD (reference sequence). The V end lost 0 bases, the J end lost 5 bases, and 19 bases lay between the germline ends. The CDR3 DNA reads TGCGCCAGCAGTGAGTCCCAATACAGGCCTGGGTGGGAGACCCAGTACTTC. Protein: CASSESQYRPGWETQYF.

This chain links TRBV5-4 with TRBJ2-3; no definite D call. Germline CDR1 reads SGHNT; CDR2 reads YYREEE (reference sequence). The CDR3 has 13 amino acids. Trimming took off 5 bases at V and 1 base at J, with 8 bases between the two ends. The CDR3 coding sequence is TGTGCCAGCAGTACTATCCGCACAGATACGCAGTATTTT. It is translated as CASSTIRTDTQYF. The whole variable domain, filled in from reference TRBV5-4 and TRBJ2-3, reads ETGVTQSPTHLIKTRGQQVTLRCSSQSGHNTVSWYQQALGQGPQFIFQYYREEENGRGNFPPRFSGLQFPNYSSELNVNALELDDSALYLCASSTIRTDTQYFGPGTRLTVL.

The chain recombines TRBV5-1 with TRBJ2-2; TRBD1 matches at 7 bases. The V and J ends lost 0 bases and 6 bases, in that order; junction bases with no gene match: 8. CDR3 length: 16 amino acids. In germline, CDR1 is SGHRS, CDR2 YFSETQ. For the CDR3, the DNA is TGCGCCAGCAGCTTGGCCCGCTCAGGGGGACCCGGGGAGCTGTTTTTT. Encoded protein: CASSLARSGGPGELFF.

The chain combines TRBV4-1 with TRBJ1-5, with 9 bases fitting TRBD1. Germline V CDR1 and CDR2: MGHRA, YSYEKL. This CDR3 is built from 14 residues. Trimming removed 3 bases from V and 11 bases from J; junction bases left unmatched: 8. CDR3 sequence (DNA): TGCGCCAGCAGCCAGCCGGGACAGGGTAGGGCCCAGCATTTT. It yields the protein CASSQPGQGRAQHF.

The J gene is TRBJ1-2, the V gene TRBV11-3; TRBD1 matches 7 bases. Germline CDR1 is SGHNT and CDR2 is YENEEA. The CDR3 spans 12 residues. With 5 bases clipped from V and 4 bases from J, the junction kept 1 base outside the gene matches. As DNA, the CDR3 is TGTGCCAGCAGCGACAGGGTCTATGGCTACACCTTC. Translation: CASSDRVYGYTF.

CDR3 residues: CASSYFSASYNEQFF. Here the CDR3 DNA reads TGTGCCAGCAGTTACTTTAGTGCCTCCTACAATGAGCAGTTCTTC. This sequence joins TRBV6-5 and TRBJ2-1; no clear D gene. The germline V gene encodes CDR1 MNHEY and CDR2 SVGAGI. This CDR3 region has 15 residues. V was cut by 1 base and J by 0 bases, with 7 bases left in between.

The gene calls are TRBV7-2 and TRBJ2-2; 11 nucleotides align to TRBD2. Germline V CDR1 and CDR2: SGHTA, FQGNSA. V lost 2 bases, J lost 5 bases, and 1 base stayed unmatched. CDR3 size: 15 residues. CDR3 amino acids: CASSLLAGGTGELFF. In DNA, the CDR3 is TGTGCCAGCAGCTTACTAGCGGGGGGAACCGGGGAGCTGTTTTTT.

About this clone itself: The junction differs from germline at one of its ends, possibly a read error. The gene calls are TRBV30 and TRBJ2-5; 8 bases align to TRBD2. In germline, CDR1 is GTSNPN, CDR2 SVGIG (reference sequence). This CDR3 spans 13 amino acids. DNA for the CDR3: TGTGCCTGGAGCCCACTAGCGGTAGAGGCCCAGTACTTC. This encodes CAWSPLAVEAQYF.

The chain is built from TRBV11-2 and TRBJ1-2; possible D gene TRBD1, 6 bases. The V and J ends lost 3 bases and 4 bases respectively, with 21 bases between them. The CDR3 is made up of 17 amino acids. The germline gives CDR1 SGHAT, CDR2 FQNNGV. CDR3 sequence: CASSLDDRLASPYGYTF. The CDR3 coding sequence is TGTGCCAGCAGCTTGGACGACAGGCTCGCCAGTCCCTATGGCTACACCTTC.

This rearrangement joins TRBV7-2 to TRBJ2-7; 8 bases align to TRBD2. The CDR3 consists of 15 residues. The V segment lost 2 bases and the J segment 1 base; nucleotides outside the gene matches: 4. CDR1 is SGHTA, CDR2 FQGNSA, per germline. The CDR3 coding sequence is TGTGCCAGCAGCTTAAGTGTAGCGGGGTCCTACGAGCAGTACTTC. Translating gives CASSLSVAGSYEQYF.

The chain has TRBV6-5 and TRBJ1-5; maybe TRBD1 (5 bases). CDR1 MNHEY and CDR2 SVGAGI come from the germline V gene. Trimming took off 6 bases at V and 4 bases at J, with 10 bases between the two ends. The CDR3 runs to 13 residues. The CDR3 loop reads CASRTGGNQPQHF. CDR3 DNA: TGTGCCAGCAGGACGGGGGGGAATCAGCCCCAGCATTTT.